The next 28 T cell receptor beta chains were all read from a single sample in a study of T-cell reconstitution after alpha-beta-depleted transplantation in children. Unique molecular identifiers were used in preparing the TCRbeta library. TCRdb called the PCR reads again in MiXCR, with one record for every CDR3 protein. The table records 490,000 or so distinct CDR3 sequences, approximately 10% of them present only once. The material was PBMCs, obtained before TCRalphabeta/CD19-depleted stem cell transplant. All receptors derive from a child younger than 10 with inherited bone marrow failure, due to receive a stem cell transplant.

This clonotype appeared many times. The chain is built from TRBV9 and TRBJ2-5; 7 positions agree with TRBD1. CDR3 length equals 15 residues. The ends lost 2 bases at V and 0 bases at J; junction bases unmatched: 4. Germline lookup yields CDR1 SGDLS and CDR2 YYNGEE. The DNA of the CDR3 is TGTGCCAGCAGCGTTACAGGGGCCAACCAAGAGACCCAGTACTTC. Protein sequence: CASSVTGANQETQYF. The full variable domain, rest sourced from reference TRBV9 and TRBJ2-5, is DSGVTQTPKHLITATGQRVTLRCSPRSGDLSVYWYQQSLDQGLQFLIQYYNGEERAKGNILERFSAQQFPDLHSELNLSSLELGDSALYFCASSVTGANQETQYFGPGTRLLVL.

In its sample, this clonotype was seen a few times. V gene TRBV2 combines with J gene TRBJ2-7; 11 positions match TRBD2. Germline-derived CDR1 and CDR2 are SNHLY and FYNNEI. CDR3 length: 19 amino acids. Losses at the gene ends were 3 bases for V and 0 bases for J; bases not matched to a gene: 13. CDR3 sequence reads: CASSDPLAGGDDGSYEQYF. For the CDR3, the DNA is TGTGCCAGCAGTGATCCCCTAGCGGGAGGAGACGACGGCTCCTACGAGCAGTACTTC.

This clonotype was seen ten or more times. The chain employs TRBV12-3 or TRBV12-4 and TRBJ2-7; D is undetermined. V was pared by 0 bases and J by 6 bases, with 15 bases between. The CDR3 is 15 residues long. CDR3 nucleotides: TGTGCCAGCAGTTTAGCCTCCGGGCCTAGGAGCGAGCAGTACTTC. It translates to CASSLASGPRSEQYF.

This clonotype came up many times. The V and J genes are TRBV4-3 and TRBJ2-3, with D uncertain. This CDR3 is 15 amino acids long. V lost 3 bases and J 2 bases, leaving 12 bases between the germline ends. Germline CDR1 and CDR2: LGHNA and YSLEER. The CDR3 nucleotides are TGCGCCAGCAGCCACCGGGTAGCCCTCACAGATACGCAGTATTTT. Its translation is CASSHRVALTDTQYF.

This clonotype was picked up many times. The rearrangement joins TRBV27 to TRBJ2-7, with D hard to call. This CDR3 spans 15 amino acids. Germline assignment: CDR1 MNHEY and CDR2 SMNVEV (reference sequence). The V and J ends lost 3 bases and 1 base respectively, with 13 bases between them. The DNA for the CDR3 is TGTGCCAGCAGTTTTGTGGGCTCGCGGTCCTACGAGCAGTACTTC. It is translated as CASSFVGSRSYEQYF.

This clonotype was picked up many times. The CDR3 bases are TGTGCCAGCACCTCACTAGGACCCTACAATGAGCAGTTCTTC. Encoded protein: CASTSLGPYNEQFF. The V gene is TRBV28, the J gene TRBJ2-1; the D gene is possibly TRBD2 (5 bases). CDR3 length: 14 residues. The V end lost 7 bases, the J end lost 2 bases, and 12 bases lay between the germline ends. Germline CDR1 reads MDHEN; CDR2 reads SYDVKM.

At least ten counts were recorded for this clonotype. The V and J genes are TRBV4-3 and TRBJ2-1, with 8 bases lining up with TRBD2. Germline V gene sequence: CDR1 LGHNA, CDR2 YSLEER. This CDR3 region has 17 residues. After removal of 0 bases from V and 5 bases from J, the junction contained 9 bases not matched to a gene. The CDR3 protein is CASSQDPPGTRDNEQFF. The DNA for the CDR3 is TGCGCCAGCAGCCAAGACCCACCCGGGACTAGGGACAATGAGCAGTTCTTC.

This clonotype appeared a few times. The chain couples TRBV27 to TRBJ1-4; 7 bases fit TRBD1. V shed 6 bases and J 8 bases; nucleotides not matched to a gene: 6. CDR1 and CDR2 (germline): MNHEY, SMNVEV (reference sequence). This CDR3 spans 13 amino acids. The CDR3 spells CASSPTGDEKLFF. The CDR3 DNA reads TGTGCCAGCAGCCCCACAGGGGACGAAAAACTGTTTTTT.

This clonotype was observed once. This sequence joins TRBV28 and TRBJ2-2; 8 bases map to TRBD1. The germline gives CDR1 MDHEN, CDR2 SYDVKM. V dropped 6 bases and J dropped 6; count of bases not matched to a gene: 9. There are 15 residues in the CDR3. The CDR3 DNA reads TGTGCCAGCAGATATCCTCAGGGGGCCGCCGGGGAGCTGTTTTTT. This gives the protein CASRYPQGAAGELFF.

This clonotype has at least ten counts. The chain recombines TRBV4-1 with TRBJ2-2, with TRBD1 matching over 8 bases. Looked up from germline, CDR1 is MGHRA and CDR2 is YSYEKL. V shed 0 bases, J shed 7 bases, and the junction held 13 bases outside the gene matches. The CDR3 contains 18 residues. The CDR3, as DNA: TGCGCCAGCAGCCAAGATCTCAGGGGGCCTTATGGAGGCGGGGAGCTGTTTTTT. It encodes CASSQDLRGPYGGGELFF.

This clonotype was counted many times. The chain couples TRBV5-1 to TRBJ2-1; the D gene could be TRBD1 or TRBD2 (5 bases each). Between the trimmed V and J ends, which lost 4 bases and 9 bases, there was a span of 17 bases. Germline-derived CDR1 and CDR2 are SGHRS and YFSETQ. The CDR3 is 14 residues long. Here the CDR3 reads CASSVGPPMAEQFF. The DNA of the CDR3 is TGCGCCAGCAGCGTGGGACCGCCGATGGCTGAGCAGTTCTTC.

This clonotype has only a few counts. The gene calls are TRBV18 and TRBJ1-2; 9 bases match TRBD1. CDR3 length: 15 residues. J lost 4 bases, V lost 3 bases, and 6 bases had no gene match. Looked up from germline, CDR1 is KGHSH and CDR2 is LQKENI. The CDR3 DNA reads as TGTGCCAGCTCACCTCGGACAGGGGACCCCTATGGCTACACCTTC. Its protein product is CASSPRTGDPYGYTF.

This clonotype was detected ten times or more. The CDR3 spells CASSPGITSQETQYF. As DNA, the CDR3 is TGTGCCAGCAGTCCCGGAATAACCTCTCAAGAGACCCAGTACTTC. The V call is TRBV28, the J call TRBJ2-5; no definite D call. CDR1 and CDR2 (germline): MDHEN, SYDVKM. The germline V and J ends were trimmed by 5 bases and 2 bases, with 15 bases remaining between them. The CDR3 runs 15 residues.

This clonotype was seen many times. V usage is TRBV20-1 and J usage is TRBJ2-4; possibly TRBD1 or TRBD2 for D (6 bases each). The ends were cut back, 5 bases at V and 3 bases at J, with 14 bases in the middle. The V gene's germline CDR1 is DFQATT and CDR2 SNEGSKA (reference sequence). This CDR3 has 14 amino acids. The CDR3 coding sequence is TGCAGTGCTTATCGGGGGCTGGGCAAAAACATTCAGTACTTC. It codes for CSAYRGLGKNIQYF.

This clonotype was recorded at least ten times. The chain combines TRBV15 with TRBJ2-4; no clear D gene. The CDR3 is 15 residues long. CDR1 LNHNV and CDR2 YYDKDF come from the germline V gene (reference sequence). Trimming stripped 1 base from V and 5 bases from J, with 12 bases between. The DNA for the CDR3 is TGTGCCACCAGCAGAGCTAGAACGCCCGAAAACATTCAGTACTTC. This translates into CATSRARTPENIQYF.

This clonotype was found many times. V is TRBV6-1 and J is TRBJ1-2; TRBD1 might be the D (6 bases). The CDR3 spans 15 residues. Per germline, CDR1 MNHNS and CDR2 SASEGT. V lost 2 bases and J lost 8, with 18 bases in between. CDR3 bases: TGTGCCAGCAGTGAAATAGGAGGGGGGCTGGACGGCTACACCTTC. Its protein product is CASSEIGGGLDGYTF.

In this sample, this clonotype turned up a few times. The V and J genes are TRBV20-1 and TRBJ2-1, with 9 bases aligning to TRBD2. With 3 bases clipped from V and 0 bases from J, the junction kept 3 bases outside the gene matches. CDR3 length equals 15 residues. Germline CDR1 is DFQATT and CDR2 is SNEGSKA (reference sequence). DNA of the CDR3: TGCAGTGCTAGTCGTAGCGGGAGCTCCTACAATGAGCAGTTCTTC. It encodes CSASRSGSSYNEQFF.

This clonotype was recorded at least ten times. The chain joins TRBV5-6 to TRBJ2-1; D not resolved. There are 13 residues in the CDR3. CDR1 and CDR2 from the germline V gene are SGHDT and YYEEEE. V was shortened by 5 bases and J by 8 bases, with 14 bases between the two germline ends. CDR3 region: CASRVQVSYEQFF. The CDR3 DNA follows: TGTGCCAGCAGGGTTCAGGTTAGCTATGAGCAGTTCTTC.

This clonotype was detected ten times or more. The chain employs TRBV6-1 and TRBJ1-6; D is ambiguous. V was clipped by 8 bases and J by 5 bases, with 16 bases between them. CDR1 is MNHNS and CDR2 is SASEGT in the germline V gene. The CDR3 runs 15 residues. The CDR3 bases are TGTGCCAGCCTGCTTATGCCGCTACATAATTCACCCCTCCACTTT. This gives the protein CASLLMPLHNSPLHF.

This clonotype was counted ten times or more. One junction end disagrees with the germline gene, perhaps due to a read error. The chain links TRBV2 to TRBJ2-2; TRBD2 matches 9 bases. CDR3 length: 15 residues. CDR1 is SNHLY and CDR2 is FYNNEI in the germline V gene. CDR3 sequence: CASTEYSGSTGELFF. CDR3 coding DNA: TGTGCCAGCACTGAATATAGCGGGAGTACCGGGGAGCTGTTTTTT.

This clonotype was seen at least ten times. V gene TRBV7-8 combines with J gene TRBJ1-1, with D possibly matching TRBD1 (5 bases). Germline CDR1 SGHVS, CDR2 FQNEAQ. V lost 1 base and J 4 bases, leaving 10 bases between the germline ends. The CDR3 runs to 14 residues. The DNA of the CDR3 is TGTGCCAGCAGCTTAGGAGGGACGGGCACTGAAGCTTTCTTT. This gives the protein CASSLGGTGTEAFF.

This clonotype was seen at least ten times. J is TRBJ2-5 and V is TRBV2, with D possibly matching TRBD2 (6 bases). From germline, CDR1 is SNHLY and CDR2 FYNNEI. V lost 8 bases and J lost 5, with 21 bases in between. The CDR3 extends over 15 amino acids. CDR3 DNA: TGTGCCAGCCGATACCTCCGGGGGAACGGGGAGACCCAGTACTTC. It specifies CASRYLRGNGETQYF. The full variable domain, with the rest looked up from reference TRBV2 and TRBJ2-5, is EPEVTQTPSHQVTQMGQEVILRCVPISNHLYFYWYRQILGQKVEFLVSFYNNEISEKSEIFDDQFSVERPDGSNFTLKIRSTKLEDSAMYFCASRYLRGNGETQYFGPGTRLLVL.

This clonotype was recorded at least ten times. The gene calls are TRBV9 and TRBJ1-6; D is perhaps TRBD1 (5 bases). Germline values: CDR1 SGDLS, CDR2 YYNGEE. V gave up 2 bases and J gave up 7 bases, with 13 bases separating them. This CDR3 contains 15 residues. CDR3 residues: CASSVDPGPNSPLHF. The DNA for the CDR3 is TGTGCCAGCAGCGTCGACCCGGGACCCAATTCACCCCTCCACTTT.

This clonotype is a singleton in its sample. This chain links TRBV20-1 with TRBJ2-3; 11 positions agree with TRBD2. V lost 4 bases, J lost 3 bases, and 6 bases stayed unmatched. CDR1 is DFQATT and CDR2 is SNEGSKA in the germline V gene (reference sequence). This CDR3 is 15 amino acids long. CDR3 sequence reads: CSATRVAGGTDTQYF. CDR3 nucleotides: TGCAGTGCTACTAGGGTAGCGGGAGGGACAGATACGCAGTATTTT.

This clonotype has more than one count but fewer than ten. V usage is TRBV10-3 and J usage is TRBJ2-7, with 11 bases lining up with TRBD1. The ends lost 1 base at V and 2 bases at J; junction bases unmatched: 4. The CDR3 covers 16 residues. Germline assignment: CDR1 ENHRY and CDR2 SYGVKD. The CDR3 nucleotides read TGTGCCATCAGTGAGTTGGGACAGGGGGTCCCCTACGAGCAGTACTTC. It yields the protein CAISELGQGVPYEQYF.

This chain joins TRBV5-6 and TRBJ2-7, with 7 bases matching TRBD2. V shed 1 base, J shed 3 bases, and the junction held 7 bases outside the gene matches. The CDR3 length is 15 residues. The germline V gene has CDR1 SGHDT and CDR2 YYEEEE. CDR3 coding DNA: TGTGCCAGCAGCTTGTCGCTAGCGGAATACTACGAGCAGTACTTC. This translates into CASSLSLAEYYEQYF.

As for this clonotype: One base away lies a much larger clone, so this may be a sequencing read error. The chain carries TRBV27 and TRBJ2-3; possibly TRBD1 for D (5 bases). V dropped 5 bases and J dropped 3 bases, with 18 bases sitting between them. This CDR3 is built from 16 residues. CDR1 and CDR2 from the germline V gene are MNHEY and SMNVEV (reference sequence). CDR3 protein: CASSLNRLGWTDTQYF. The CDR3 region has the DNA TGTGCCAGCAGTCTCAACAGGTTGGGTTGGACAGATACGCAGTATTTT.

This clonotype showed up many times. The chain combines TRBV12-3 or TRBV12-4 with TRBJ2-2, with D perhaps matching TRBD2 (5 bases). The CDR3 length is 14 residues. The ends were cut back, 3 bases at V and 5 bases at J, with 10 bases in the middle. The CDR3 loop is CASSFGGLTGELFF. CDR3 DNA: TGTGCCAGCAGTTTTGGTGGACTGACCGGGGAGCTGTTTTTT.